This T cell receptor beta chain was identified in a study of T cells expressing NK-cell markers. For the study at large: Investigators obtained TCR beta repertoires from sorted CD3+CD56+NKG2C+, CD3+CD56+NKG2C- and CD3+CD56-NKG2C+ T cells.

cDNA encoding TCR beta was synthesized via 5'RACE template switching incorporating UMIs. TCRdb reprocessed the 5' RACE reads and stores each CDR3 protein as one record, lacking DNA. This sample carries about 390,000 distinct CDR3 sequences, with around 10% going to the ten biggest clones. This CDR3 region has 17 residues. Per the germline V gene, CDR1 is SGHKS and CDR2 is YYEKEE (reference sequence). For this clonotype: Its antigen is not known.

Overall study findings and caveats: Several donors' CD3+CD56-NKG2C+ cells were dominated by the same clonotypes. Of the CD8+ T cells in about 6 donors, 1.0-7.0% belonged to dominant NKG2C+ clonotypes.

The J gene is TRBJ2-1, the V gene TRBV5-5; TCRdb gives TRBD2 as the D gene, but with no DNA this cannot be confirmed. The sequence was obtained from a woman aged 50 to 65 in good health. The specimen sequenced was blood T cells: a sorted CD56 or NKG2C T cell subset, CD4+ or CD8+ T cells, or bulk PBMC T cells (not recorded which). The CDR3 loop is CASSVRTEGFAYNEQFF.